These 20 T cell receptor beta chains came from one sample sequenced in a study of T cells in Graves' hyperthyroidism and ophthalmopathy. RNA transcripts served as the template for amplifying TCR beta CDR3 regions. The HTBI primer set served for first-round RT-PCR of the TCR CDR3. TCRdb ran MiXCR on the multiplex PCR reads and lists one entry per CDR3 protein. This sample yields approximately 630,000 distinct CDR3 sequences, of which roughly 15% are seen a single time; 3% to 4.5% belongs to the top ten. Sequenced sample: blood. The receptors derive from a young woman with Graves' hyperthyroidism.

The V call is TRBV27, the J call TRBJ1-5; D may be TRBD1 (6 bases). There are 15 residues in the CDR3. The V gene lost 5 bases and the J gene lost 6 bases, with 17 bases spanning the gap. Looked up from germline, CDR1 is MNHEY and CDR2 is SMNVEV (reference sequence). Written as DNA, the CDR3 is TGTGCCAGCAGTCCCTCTAGGGGGTTGGGTCAGCCCCAGCATTTT. This sequence encodes CASSPSRGLGQPQHF.

This clonotype has only a few counts. The J gene is TRBJ1-6, the V gene TRBV30; no clear D gene. The CDR3 is 13 amino acids. V was shortened by 4 bases and J by 10 bases, with 14 bases between the two germline ends. Germline CDR1 is GTSNPN and CDR2 is SVGIG (reference sequence). CDR3 sequence reads: CAWTPLTRSPLHF. CDR3 nucleotides: TGTGCCTGGACCCCTCTCACCCGGTCACCCCTCCACTTT.

This clonotype was detected ten times or more. The rearrangement joins TRBV12-3 or TRBV12-4 to TRBJ1-5; D is undetermined. The CDR3 spans 15 residues. V shed 3 bases and J shed 1 base, with 10 bases lying between them. The CDR3 spells CASSLSPWSNQPQHF. In nucleotides, the CDR3 is TGTGCCAGCAGTTTGTCACCTTGGAGCAATCAGCCCCAGCATTTT.

This clonotype was observed a handful of times. This rearrangement joins TRBV20-1 to TRBJ1-2; TRBD1 is a possible D gene (6 bases). The CDR3 contains 13 residues. Germline V gene sequence: CDR1 DFQATT, CDR2 SNEGSKA (reference sequence). V was pared by 3 bases and J by 5 bases, with 13 bases between. The CDR3 region has the DNA TGCAGTGCTAGCAGGGGCCTGTGGTATGGCTACACCTTC. It translates to CSASRGLWYGYTF.

V and J are TRBV7-9 and TRBJ1-1; D is possibly TRBD1 (5 bases). Germline V CDR1 and CDR2: SEHNR, FQNEAQ (reference sequence). V shed 3 bases and J shed 10 bases, with 12 bases lying between them. This CDR3 region has 12 residues. The CDR3 loop is CASSLLQGRAFF. Here the CDR3 DNA reads TGTGCCAGCAGCTTGCTTCAGGGAAGAGCTTTCTTT.

As regards this clonotype: This may stem from a read error, because a much larger clone lies one nucleotide away. The chain carries TRBV20-1 and TRBJ1-2; D is undetermined. This CDR3 is built from 11 residues. Germline-derived CDR1 and CDR2 are DFQATT and SNEGSKA (reference sequence). This CDR3 is CGAREDYGYTF. Written as DNA, the CDR3 is TGCGGTGCTAGAGAGGACTATGGCTACACCTTC.

This clonotype was seen ten or more times. The CDR3 DNA reads TGTGCCAGCAACGTGGATAGCGCAAGCACAGATACGCAGTATTTT. Protein product: CASNVDSASTDTQYF. The gene calls are TRBV2 and TRBJ2-3; a weak D match, TRBD2 (5 bases). The V end lost 7 bases, the J end lost 0 bases, and 14 bases lay between the germline ends. CDR3 length equals 15 residues. Germline loops: CDR1 SNHLY, CDR2 FYNNEI.

At least ten counts were recorded for this clonotype. The chain links TRBV13 to TRBJ1-6, with D unresolved. This CDR3 is 15 amino acids long. V was trimmed by 0 bases and J by 2 bases, leaving 5 bases between them. The V gene's germline CDR1 is PRHDT and CDR2 FYEKMQ (reference sequence). Here the CDR3 reads CASSLGAAYNSPLHF. The CDR3, as DNA: TGTGCCAGCAGCTTAGGGGCAGCCTATAATTCACCCCTCCACTTT.

This clonotype was observed at least ten times. In DNA, the CDR3 is TGTGCTGCGGGGGTTAGGGAGACCCAGTACTTC. This encodes CAAGVRETQYF. The genes are TRBV27 and TRBJ2-5, with 7 bases fitting TRBD2. Germline CDR1 is MNHEY and CDR2 is SMNVEV (reference sequence). The CDR3 is 11 amino acids.

This clonotype has more than one count but fewer than ten. The rearrangement links TRBV30 to TRBJ2-4, with D possibly matching TRBD2 (5 bases). Deletions cut 0 bases from V and 10 bases from J, with 16 bases between. Germline loops: CDR1 GTSNPN, CDR2 SVGIG (reference sequence). This CDR3 has 14 residues. CDR3 nucleotides: TGTGCCTGGAGTGTTCGGAGGCCTAAAGGAATTCAGTACTTC. Protein: CAWSVRRPKGIQYF.

The chain links TRBV27 to TRBJ1-3; D not certain. Germline CDR1 reads MNHEY; CDR2 reads SMNVEV (reference sequence). The CDR3 loop spans 17 amino acids. V lost 4 bases and J 0 bases, leaving 16 bases between the germline ends. CDR3 nucleotide sequence: TGTGCCAGCAGTTCGCTCGCCCCGGGAGGCTCTGGAAACACCATATATTTT. Translation gives CASSSLAPGGSGNTIYF.

This clonotype was observed many times. The chain is built from TRBV28 and TRBJ1-1; 8 nucleotides line up with TRBD1. The CDR3 length is 14 residues. The germline gives CDR1 MDHEN, CDR2 SYDVKM. After removal of 4 bases from V and 0 bases from J, the junction contained 1 base not matched to a gene. CDR3 sequence: CASSWTGLNTEAFF. The CDR3 nucleotides are TGTGCCAGCAGTTGGACAGGGTTGAACACTGAAGCTTTCTTT.

This clonotype occurred many times. The gene calls are TRBV18 and TRBJ2-2; maybe TRBD1 (5 bases). This CDR3 spans 16 amino acids. Germline V gene data show CDR1 as KGHSH and CDR2 as LQKENI. V was shortened by 2 bases and J by 0 bases, with 10 bases between the two germline ends. CDR3 nucleotides: TGTGCCAGCTCACCATTTGAGACAGCGAACACCGGGGAGCTGTTTTTT. Encoded protein: CASSPFETANTGELFF. The variable domain in full, completed from reference TRBV18 and TRBJ2-2, reads NAGVMQNPRHLVRRRGQEARLRCSPMKGHSHVYWYRQLPEEGLKFMVYLQKENIIDESGMPKERFSAEFPKEGPSILRIQQVVRGDSAAYFCASSPFETANTGELFFGEGSRLTVL.

Many counts were recorded for this clonotype. The chain uses TRBV27 and TRBJ2-1; 9 bases match TRBD1. Germline CDR1 is MNHEY and CDR2 is SMNVEV (reference sequence). The trim removed 3 bases at V and 4 bases at J, leaving 4 bases unmatched. The CDR3 loop spans 15 amino acids. CDR3 bases: TGTGCCAGCAGTTTGACAGGGGGAAAATACAATGAGCAGTTCTTC. Its translation: CASSLTGGKYNEQFF.

V is TRBV4-3 and J is TRBJ2-7, with 9 bases lining up with TRBD1. V was pared by 4 bases and J by 2 bases, with 9 bases of the junction left unmatched. Germline assignment: CDR1 LGHNA and CDR2 YSLEER. The CDR3 consists of 16 residues. The CDR3 nucleotides read TGCGCCAGCAGCCCCGATATCGGGACAGGGACCTACGAGCAGTACTTC. This gives the protein CASSPDIGTGTYEQYF.

V is TRBV12-3 or TRBV12-4 and J is TRBJ2-7, with 12 bases fitting TRBD2. There are 14 residues in the CDR3. Trimming at V came to 4 bases and at J to 3 bases, leaving 1 base not matched to a gene. The CDR3 loop reads CASSSSGRDYEQYF. In nucleotides, the CDR3 is TGTGCCAGCAGTTCTAGCGGGAGGGACTACGAGCAGTACTTC.

This clonotype was seen only a few times. This sequence joins TRBV20-1 and TRBJ2-1; TRBD2 agrees at 8 bases. V lost 1 base to trimming and J lost 9 bases; unmatched junction nucleotides: 8. Germline CDR1 DFQATT, CDR2 SNEGSKA (reference sequence). The CDR3 totals 14 residues. CDR3 in amino acids: CSARVGTSWGEQFF. The CDR3 DNA follows: TGCAGTGCTAGAGTGGGGACTAGTTGGGGTGAGCAGTTCTTC.

A single count supports this clonotype. V gene TRBV6-5 combines with J gene TRBJ1-5; 7 bases line up with TRBD1. Per the germline V gene, CDR1 is MNHEY and CDR2 is SVGAGI. The CDR3 totals 15 residues. V shed 2 bases, J shed 7 bases, and the junction held 8 bases outside the gene matches. In DNA, the CDR3 is TGTGCCAGCAGTTACACCGGACAGGAAAGGCAGCCCCAGCATTTT. It translates to CASSYTGQERQPQHF.

This chain connects TRBV4-2 to TRBJ1-5, with D possibly TRBD1 on 6 matching bases. Deletions cut 6 bases from V and 1 base from J, with 16 bases between. This CDR3 is built from 16 residues. CDR1 LGHNA and CDR2 YNFKEQ come from the germline V gene. The CDR3 spells CASRPTGQLSNQPQHF. CDR3 sequence (DNA): TGTGCCAGCAGACCCACCGGACAGCTAAGCAATCAGCCCCAGCATTTT.

The chain couples TRBV6-5 to TRBJ2-2; D possibly matches TRBD1 or TRBD2 (7 bases each). Per the germline V gene, CDR1 is MNHEY and CDR2 is SVGAGI. This CDR3 is 19 amino acids long. V lost 2 bases, J lost 3 bases, and 22 bases lay in between. The chain's CDR3 is CASSYVLLAGTGDTGELFF. CDR3 in DNA: TGTGCCAGCAGTTACGTGCTGTTAGCGGGCACAGGGGACACCGGGGAGCTGTTTTTT.